This passage covers 8 T cell receptor beta chains from one sample sequenced in a study of blood T cells in healthy people across ages. The authors ran a second PCR of roughly 6 to 12 cycles using a sample-barcoded 5' primer and a J-beta primer mix. TCRdb recomputed calls from the 5' RACE reads with MiXCR, one row per CDR3 protein. The table records over 450,000 distinct CDR3 sequences, under 30% of them present only once. The same sample was also studied in work on T cells of mothers and their children.

The sequenced sample consisted of blood. Receptors were obtained from a boy aged 10-17 years in good health.

The rearrangement links TRBV7-9 to TRBJ2-3, with 8 bases identical to TRBD2. Germline V CDR1 and CDR2: SEHNR, FQNEAQ (reference sequence). The J segment lost 4 bases and the V segment lost 6 bases, leaving 15 bases of the junction unmatched. There are 17 residues in the CDR3. The CDR3 sequence: CASRPDLSGSRSDTQYF. DNA of the CDR3: TGTGCCAGCAGACCCGATTTGAGCGGGAGCCGGTCAGATACGCAGTATTTT.

The CDR3 spells CASRGLGSTYEQYF. The CDR3 region has the DNA TGCGCCAGCAGGGGCTTGGGCAGCACCTACGAGCAGTACTTC. This chain connects TRBV4-1 to TRBJ2-7; no firm D call. V lost 6 bases and J lost 2, with 14 bases in between. This CDR3 has 14 amino acids. Germline values: CDR1 MGHRA, CDR2 YSYEKL.

This chain links TRBV27 with TRBJ2-3; D gene uncertain. The germline V and J ends were trimmed by 1 base and 4 bases, with 9 bases remaining between them. Germline CDR1 MNHEY, CDR2 SMNVEV (reference sequence). The CDR3 is made up of 14 amino acids. The chain's CDR3 is CASSLFILADTQYF. CDR3 bases: TGTGCCAGCAGTTTATTTATACTGGCAGATACGCAGTATTTT.

This clonotype turned up a few times. Here the CDR3 reads CASSYGPPDSPSSYNEQFF. Written as DNA, the CDR3 is TGTGCCAGCAGTTACGGGCCCCCGGACTCACCTTCCTCCTACAATGAGCAGTTCTTC. V gene TRBV6-5 combines with J gene TRBJ2-1, with D perhaps TRBD2 (5 bases). Trimming shortened V by 2 bases and J by 0 bases, and 20 bases separated the two germline ends. This CDR3 region has 19 residues. CDR1 is MNHEY and CDR2 is SVGAGI in the germline V gene.

This chain uses TRBV4-1 with TRBJ2-5; 7 nucleotides match TRBD1. Gene TRBJ2-1 matches the end of the DNA better, so the J call may be wrong. The CDR3 is 16 residues long. Per germline, CDR1 MGHRA and CDR2 YSYEKL. CDR3 in DNA: TGCGCCAGCAGCCCAAACAGGGGAGAACTAACCAATGAGCAGTTCTTC. It encodes CASSPNRGELTNEQFF.

This clonotype was seen a single time. This chain joins TRBV25-1 and TRBJ2-5, with 7 nucleotides matching TRBD2. The DNA end is a closer match to TRBJ2-1, so the J assignment may be wrong. The CDR3 is made up of 14 amino acids. Germline V gene lookup returns CDR1 MGHDK and CDR2 SYGVNS. The CDR3 region is CASSGGSSANEQFF. CDR3 DNA: TGTGCCAGCAGCGGGGGGTCGAGTGCCAATGAGCAGTTCTTC.

This clonotype occurred many times. This chain connects TRBV28 to TRBJ2-1; D assignment may be TRBD1 or TRBD2 (5 bases each). The CDR3 extends over 12 amino acids. The V end was cut by 2 bases, the J end by 8 bases, with 7 bases between. Germline V gene lookup returns CDR1 MDHEN and CDR2 SYDVKM. The CDR3 bases are TGTGCCAGCAGTTTAGGGGGTGATGAGCAGTTCTTC. Its translation is CASSLGGDEQFF.

The chain joins TRBV6-2 or TRBV6-3 to TRBJ2-5; D gene uncertain. V was cut by 4 bases and J by 5 bases, with 14 bases left in between. The CDR3 length is 14 residues. Germline V gene lookup returns CDR1 MNHEY and CDR2 SVGEGT. The CDR3 region is CASSSKGPHETQYF. The CDR3 DNA sequence: TGTGCCAGCAGTTCCAAGGGTCCTCACGAGACCCAGTACTTC.